The present T cell receptor beta chain was sequenced within a study of blood T cells in healthy people across ages. V dropped 5 bases and J dropped 2; count of bases not matched to a gene: 8. Germline CDR1 and CDR2: SQVTM and ANQGSEA. The CDR3 covers 16 residues. The use of a sample-barcoded 5' primer and a J-beta primer mix characterized a second PCR of roughly 7 to 12 cycles. TCRdb recomputed calls from the 5' RACE reads with MiXCR, one row per CDR3 protein. This sample has about 800,000 distinct CDR3 sequences, with more than 20% found just once. These data were likewise used in another study, on T cells of mothers and their children. That investigation notes: Study donors consisted of a few healthy Caucasian mothers and their six children. All extracted RNA went into cDNA synthesis, about 1.6 ug per 15 ul. Related pairs of mothers and children showed slightly higher, non-significant overlap versus unrelated pairs.

Sequencing was carried out using blood. This clonotype was obtained from a boy younger than 18 in good health. V gene TRBV29-1 combines with J gene TRBJ2-1; 11 bases line up with TRBD2. Here the CDR3 reads CSVFTGTSGPYNEQFF. The CDR3, as DNA: TGCAGCGTTTTCACCGGGACTAGCGGCCCCTACAATGAGCAGTTCTTC.